This T cell receptor beta chain was retrieved from a study of cytomegalovirus exposure and HLA in healthy donors. Findings and caveats of the study: Per published reports, the classifier diagnosed cytomegalovirus status with high specificity and sensitivity. Upon later analysis, HLA-associated TCR beta chains proved more clonally expanded than other, equally common chains.

To note about this clone: Its antigen is unidentified.

With 60 Vbeta and 13 Jbeta primers, the PCR was carried out. Repertoires were generated with immunoSEQ multiplex PCR, while TCRdb's copy carries only in-frame clones and drops some. The sample yields more than 35,000 clones, around 53% seen once. The CDR3 totals 15 residues. Germline trimming cut 2 bases from V and 0 bases from J; bases unmatched to any gene: 4. The germline V gene has CDR1 SGDLS and CDR2 YYNGEE. The sample was PBMCs. This receptor was taken from a woman between 35 and 50 years old in good health and CMV-seropositive. The J gene is TRBJ2-5, the V gene TRBV9; 7 positions match TRBD1. The CDR3 bases are TGTGCCAGCAGCGTGACAGGGCACAACCAAGAGACCCAGTACTTC. Amino acids: CASSVTGHNQETQYF.